The clone carrying this T cell receptor (beta chain) occurred many times. Its antigen is currently unknown. Axillary draining lymph nodes of breast cancer patients supplied the node samples. This sample is part of a study of breast tumors, draining lymph nodes, adjacent tissues. Study outcomes and limitations: Compared with lymph nodes, tumors were less diverse; compared with nontumor tissue, more.

The V and J ends lost 1 base and 4 bases respectively, with 6 bases between them. CDR1 and CDR2 (germline): KGHDR, SFDVKD. The CDR3 has 13 amino acids. Via MiXCR, TCRdb re-called the multiplex PCR reads, giving one row per CDR3 protein. The sample consists of roughly 260,000 distinct CDR3 sequences, roughly 31% of them appearing once. The clonotype was recovered from a female donor with breast cancer. Some clones in this sample may be carry-over from other donors' samples. This rearrangement joins TRBV24-1 to TRBJ2-5, with no clear D. The sample taken for sequencing was axillary lymph node tissue. The CDR3 region has the DNA TGTGCCACCAGTGATTTTGGGCTAGAGACCCAGTACTTC. It codes for CATSDFGLETQYF.